Below are 12 T cell receptor beta chains sequenced from a single sample in a study of read filtering for tumor transcriptome and immune sequencing. This library used about 360 ng RNA and molecular barcoded adaptors spanning alpha/delta and beta/gamma chains. TCRdb processed the reads anew with MiXCR; each CDR3 protein has one entry. The sample yields roughly 2,600 distinct CDR3 sequences, 65% to 70% seen once. The material sequenced was a population of CD138-negative cells sorted from bone marrow. The receptors stem from a donor at least 40 years old with multiple myeloma. This table probably holds off-target reads from a library built for another chain.

The V call is TRBV30, the J call TRBJ2-1; perhaps D is TRBD1 or TRBD2 (7 bases each). The CDR3 runs to 19 residues. V was shortened by 3 bases and J by 2 bases, with 26 bases between the two germline ends. Germline V gives CDR1 GTSNPN, CDR2 SVGIG (reference sequence). CDR3 in DNA: TGTGCCTGGAGAGGGGGGGACCGCCGACAGGGTAGCACCTACAATGAGCAGTTCTTC. Translated, it gives CAWRGGDRRQGSTYNEQFF. The variable domain in full, with the rest retrieved from reference TRBV30 and TRBJ2-1, is SQTIHQWPATLVQPVGSPLSLECTVEGTSNPNLYWYRQAAGRGLQLLFYSVGIGQISSEVPQNLSASRPQDRQFILSSKKLLLSDSGFYLCAWRGGDRRQGSTYNEQFFGPGTRLTVL.

The rearrangement uses TRBV7-2 and TRBJ1-4; 8 bases align to TRBD1. Trimming cost V 5 bases and J 1 base; bases outside gene matches: 6. Germline V gene sequence: CDR1 SGHTA, CDR2 FQGNSA. CDR3 length equals 16 residues. The CDR3 DNA follows: TGTGCCAGCAGCCCAGGACAGGGATTAACTAATGAAAAACTGTTTTTT. Amino acid sequence: CASSPGQGLTNEKLFF. Full variable domain (outside the CDR3, taken from reference TRBV7-2 and TRBJ1-4): GAGVSQSPSNKVTEKGKDVELRCDPISGHTALYWYRQSLGQGLEFLIYFQGNSAPDKSGLPSDRFSAERTGGSVSTLTIQRTQQEDSAVYLCASSPGQGLTNEKLFFGSGTQLSVL.

This chain joins TRBV7-9 and TRBJ2-2; the match to TRBD2 covers 15 bases. Trimming removed 2 bases from V and 3 bases from J; junction bases left unmatched: 4. CDR3 length equals 18 residues. CDR1 and CDR2 (germline): SEHNR, FQNEAQ (reference sequence). DNA for the CDR3: TGTGCCAGCAGCTTACGGGGACTAGCGGGAGGCCACACCGGGGAGCTGTTTTTT. This sequence encodes CASSLRGLAGGHTGELFF.

Regarding this clonotype: At one end the junction does not follow the germline gene, possibly because of a read error. The V call is TRBV7-9, the J call TRBJ2-1; TRBD1 aligns across 9 bases. The CDR3 spans 15 residues. CDR1 and CDR2 from the germline V gene are SEHNR and FQNEAQ (reference sequence). CDR3 region: CASSLPGQGYNEQFF. DNA for the CDR3: TGCGCCAGCAGCCTACCGGGACAGGGATACAATGAGCAGTTCTTC. Full variable domain (outside the CDR3, taken from reference TRBV7-9 and TRBJ2-1): DTGVSQNPRHKITKRGQNVTFRCDPISEHNRLYWYRQTLGQGPEFLTYFQNEAQLEKSRLLSDRFSAERPKGSFSTLEIQRTEQGDSAMYLCASSLPGQGYNEQFFGPGTRLTVL.

The V and J genes are TRBV4-3 and TRBJ2-1, with D possibly TRBD2 on 5 matching bases. CDR1 LGHNA and CDR2 YSLEER come from the germline V gene. Trimming pared 1 base from V and 4 bases from J, leaving 8 bases between. The CDR3 spans 14 residues. CDR3 loop: CASSQVLGYNEQFF. CDR3 in DNA: TGCGCCAGCAGCCAAGTACTAGGTTACAATGAGCAGTTCTTC.

This rearrangement joins TRBV29-1 to TRBJ2-1; tentatively, D is TRBD2 (5 bases). From germline, CDR1 is SQVTM and CDR2 ANQGSEA. This CDR3 contains 12 residues. V was trimmed by 1 base and J by 8 bases, leaving 9 bases between them. DNA for the CDR3: TGCAGCGTTGAAGCCAGAGGGTATGAGCAGTTCTTC. Translated: CSVEARGYEQFF.

The rearrangement links TRBV24-1 to TRBJ1-5; TRBD1 is a possible D gene (5 bases). With 7 bases removed from V and 3 bases from J, the gap between germline ends came to 15 bases. CDR3 length: 15 residues. The germline V gene has CDR1 KGHDR and CDR2 SFDVKD. CDR3: CATRLPQGDNQPQHF. CDR3 in DNA: TGTGCCACCAGACTCCCTCAGGGTGACAATCAGCCCCAGCATTTT.

The chain is built from TRBV20-1 and TRBJ2-1, with 10 bases lining up with TRBD1. The CDR3 spans 14 residues. Germline-derived CDR1 and CDR2 are DFQATT and SNEGSKA (reference sequence). J was trimmed by 4 bases and V by 3 bases; bases with no gene match: 3. The CDR3 bases are TGCAGTGCTAGGGGGGACAGGGGTTACAATGAGCAGTTCTTC. This encodes CSARGDRGYNEQFF.

This chain links TRBV7-9 with TRBJ2-2; no reliable D call. The ends were cut back, 1 base at V and 1 base at J, with 10 bases in the middle. CDR1 and CDR2 from the germline V gene are SEHNR and FQNEAQ (reference sequence). This CDR3 has 16 residues. This CDR3 reads CASSLGSPVNTGELFF. Here the CDR3 DNA reads TGTGCCAGCAGCTTAGGTTCTCCAGTGAACACCGGGGAGCTGTTTTTT.

This chain uses TRBV29-1 with TRBJ2-1, with 8 bases identical to TRBD1. The length of the CDR3 is 12 residues. The V gene end was trimmed by 4 bases and the J gene end by 7 bases; junction bases not matched to a gene: 3. Germline-derived CDR1 and CDR2 are SQVTM and ANQGSEA. CDR3 loop: CSVANRGNEQFF. The CDR3 region has the DNA TGCAGCGTTGCAAACAGGGGGAATGAGCAGTTCTTC.

The chain links TRBV7-9 to TRBJ2-1; possibly TRBD2 for D (5 bases). This CDR3 contains 13 residues. Germline assignment: CDR1 SEHNR and CDR2 FQNEAQ (reference sequence). Trimming took 6 bases from V and 10 from J, leaving 16 bases between them. CDR3 nucleotides: TGTGCCAGCAGGCCGCCGGACGGACTGGAGCAGTTCTTC. It codes for CASRPPDGLEQFF.

The chain joins TRBV5-1 to TRBJ1-4; D unclear. Germline V gene lookup returns CDR1 SGHRS and CDR2 YFSETQ. V was clipped by 4 bases and J by 0 bases, with 7 bases between them. The CDR3 is 14 residues long. The CDR3: CASSPTTTNEKLFF. The CDR3 nucleotides are TGCGCCAGCAGCCCGACAACAACTAATGAAAAACTGTTTTTT.